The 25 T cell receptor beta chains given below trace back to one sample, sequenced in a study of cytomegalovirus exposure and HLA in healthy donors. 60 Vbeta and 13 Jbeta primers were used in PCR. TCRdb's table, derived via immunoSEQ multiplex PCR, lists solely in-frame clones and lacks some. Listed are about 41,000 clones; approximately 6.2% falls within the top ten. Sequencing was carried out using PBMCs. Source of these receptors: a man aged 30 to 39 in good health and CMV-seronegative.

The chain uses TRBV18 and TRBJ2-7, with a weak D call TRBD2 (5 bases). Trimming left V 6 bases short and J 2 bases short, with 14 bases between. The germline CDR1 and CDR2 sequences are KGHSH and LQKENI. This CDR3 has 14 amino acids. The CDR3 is CASSPSRGTYEQYF. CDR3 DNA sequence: TGTGCCAGCTCTCCTAGCCGGGGAACCTACGAGCAGTACTTC.

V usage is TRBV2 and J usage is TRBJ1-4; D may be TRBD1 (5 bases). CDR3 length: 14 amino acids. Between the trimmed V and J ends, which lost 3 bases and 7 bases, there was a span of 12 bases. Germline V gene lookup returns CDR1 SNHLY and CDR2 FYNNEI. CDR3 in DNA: TGTGCCAGCAGTGACGGGGGGACGGGTGAAAAACTGTTTTTT. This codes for CASSDGGTGEKLFF.

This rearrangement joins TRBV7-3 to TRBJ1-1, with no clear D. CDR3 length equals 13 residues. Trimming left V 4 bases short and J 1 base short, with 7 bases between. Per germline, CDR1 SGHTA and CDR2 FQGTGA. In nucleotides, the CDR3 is TGTGCCAGCAGCTCCGGAGGGAACACTGAAGCTTTCTTT. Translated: CASSSGGNTEAFF.

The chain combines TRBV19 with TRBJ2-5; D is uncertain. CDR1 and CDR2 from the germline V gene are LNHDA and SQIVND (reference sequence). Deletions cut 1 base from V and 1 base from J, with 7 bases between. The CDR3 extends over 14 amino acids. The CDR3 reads CASSIGVTQETQYF. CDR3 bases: TGTGCCAGTAGTATAGGCGTCACCCAAGAGACCCAGTACTTC.

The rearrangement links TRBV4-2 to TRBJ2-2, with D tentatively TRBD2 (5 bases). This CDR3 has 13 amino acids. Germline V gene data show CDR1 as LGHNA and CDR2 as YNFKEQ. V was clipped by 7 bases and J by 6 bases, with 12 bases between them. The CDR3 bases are TGTGCCAGCAATACTAGATCCGCCGGGGAGCTGTTTTTT. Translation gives CASNTRSAGELFF.

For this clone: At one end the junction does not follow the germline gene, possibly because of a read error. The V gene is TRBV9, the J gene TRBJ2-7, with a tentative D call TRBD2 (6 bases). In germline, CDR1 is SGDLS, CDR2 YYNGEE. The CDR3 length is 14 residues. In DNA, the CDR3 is TGTGCCAGCAGCGTAGGGGGTAGCGGCTACGAGCAGTCCTTC. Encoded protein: CASSVGGSGYEQSF.

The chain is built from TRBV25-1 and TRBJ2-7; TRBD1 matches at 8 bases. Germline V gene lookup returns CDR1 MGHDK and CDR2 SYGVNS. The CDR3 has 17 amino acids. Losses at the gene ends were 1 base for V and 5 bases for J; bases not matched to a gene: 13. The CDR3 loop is CASSEFSLGQGRDEQYF. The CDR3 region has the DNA TGTGCCAGCAGTGAATTCTCACTAGGACAGGGCAGGGACGAGCAGTACTTC.

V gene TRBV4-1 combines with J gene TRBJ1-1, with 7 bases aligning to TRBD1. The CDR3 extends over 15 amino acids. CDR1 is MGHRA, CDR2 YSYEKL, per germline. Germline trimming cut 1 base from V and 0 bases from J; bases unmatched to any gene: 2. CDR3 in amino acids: CASSQGTGVNTEAFF. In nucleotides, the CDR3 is TGCGCCAGCAGCCAAGGGACAGGAGTGAACACTGAAGCTTTCTTT.

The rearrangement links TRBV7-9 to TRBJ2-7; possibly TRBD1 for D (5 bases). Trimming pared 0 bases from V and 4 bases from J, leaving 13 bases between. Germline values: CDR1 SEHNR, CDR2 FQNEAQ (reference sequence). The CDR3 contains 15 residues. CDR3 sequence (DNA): TGTGCCAGCAGCTTAGCGGGGAAAGGGGCTTACGAGCAGTACTTC. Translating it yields CASSLAGKGAYEQYF.

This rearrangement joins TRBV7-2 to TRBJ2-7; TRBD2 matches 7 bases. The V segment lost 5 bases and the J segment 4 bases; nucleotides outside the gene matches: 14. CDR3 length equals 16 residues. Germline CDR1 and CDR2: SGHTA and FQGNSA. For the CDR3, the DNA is TGTGCCAGCAGCCTCACGGGAAGCGGGGTAGCGTACGAGCAGTACTTC. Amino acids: CASSLTGSGVAYEQYF.

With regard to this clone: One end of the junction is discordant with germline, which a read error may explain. Written as DNA, the CDR3 is TGTGCCAGCAGCGTGGGACTAGCGGGGATCTACGAGCAGTCCTTC. Protein sequence: CASSVGLAGIYEQSF. The chain couples TRBV5-6 to TRBJ2-7, with TRBD2 identical over 13 bases. This CDR3 has 15 residues. Germline loops: CDR1 SGHDT, CDR2 YYEEEE.

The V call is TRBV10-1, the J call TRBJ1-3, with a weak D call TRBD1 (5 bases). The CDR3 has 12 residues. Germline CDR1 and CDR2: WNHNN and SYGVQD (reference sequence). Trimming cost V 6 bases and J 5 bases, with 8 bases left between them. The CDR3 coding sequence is TGCGCCAGCAGGGGACTACGAAACACCATATATTTT. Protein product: CASRGLRNTIYF.

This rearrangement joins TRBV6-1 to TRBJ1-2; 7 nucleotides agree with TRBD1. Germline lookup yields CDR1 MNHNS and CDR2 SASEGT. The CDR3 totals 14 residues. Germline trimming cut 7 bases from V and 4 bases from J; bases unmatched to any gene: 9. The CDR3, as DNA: TGTGCCAGCAACTACAGGGGCGCCGGCTATGGCTACACCTTC. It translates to CASNYRGAGYGYTF.

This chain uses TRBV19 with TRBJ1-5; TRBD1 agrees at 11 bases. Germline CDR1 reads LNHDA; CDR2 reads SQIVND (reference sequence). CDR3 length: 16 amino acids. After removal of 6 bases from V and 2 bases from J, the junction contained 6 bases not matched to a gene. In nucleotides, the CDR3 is TGTGCCAGTAGCCGGGACAGGGGGGTGGGCAATCAGCCCCAGCATTTT. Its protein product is CASSRDRGVGNQPQHF.

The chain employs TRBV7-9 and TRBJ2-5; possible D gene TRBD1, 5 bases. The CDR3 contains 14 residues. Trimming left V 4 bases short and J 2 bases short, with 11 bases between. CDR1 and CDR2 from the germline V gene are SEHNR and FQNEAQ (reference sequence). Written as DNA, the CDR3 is TGTGCCAGCAGCTCAGGGCAGCAACAAGAGACCCAGTACTTC. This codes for CASSSGQQQETQYF.

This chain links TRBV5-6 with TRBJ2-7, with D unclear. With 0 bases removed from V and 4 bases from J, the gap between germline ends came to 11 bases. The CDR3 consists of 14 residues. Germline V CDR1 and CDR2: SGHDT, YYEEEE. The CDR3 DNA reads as TGTGCCAGCAGCTTGGTTGGTCGGTTGTACGAGCAGTACTTC. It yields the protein CASSLVGRLYEQYF.

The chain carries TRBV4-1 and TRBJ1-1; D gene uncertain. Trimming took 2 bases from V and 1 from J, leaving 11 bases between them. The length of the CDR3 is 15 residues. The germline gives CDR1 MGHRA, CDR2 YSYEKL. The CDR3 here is CASSQTIGENTEAFF. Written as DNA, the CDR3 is TGCGCCAGCAGCCAAACCATAGGAGAGAACACTGAAGCTTTCTTT.

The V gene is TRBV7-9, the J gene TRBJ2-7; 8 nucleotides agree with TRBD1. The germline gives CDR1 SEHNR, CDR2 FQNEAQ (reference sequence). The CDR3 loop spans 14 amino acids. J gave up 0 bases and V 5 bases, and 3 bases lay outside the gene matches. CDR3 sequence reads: CASSKGQGSYEQYF. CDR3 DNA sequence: TGTGCCAGCAGCAAAGGACAGGGCTCCTACGAGCAGTACTTC.

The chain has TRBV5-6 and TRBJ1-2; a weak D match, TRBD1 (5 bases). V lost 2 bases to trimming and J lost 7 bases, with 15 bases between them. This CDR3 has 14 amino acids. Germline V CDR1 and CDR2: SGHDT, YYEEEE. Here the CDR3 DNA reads TGTGCCAGCAGCTTCGGGCAGGGTGTGCGTGGCTACACCTTC. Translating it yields CASSFGQGVRGYTF. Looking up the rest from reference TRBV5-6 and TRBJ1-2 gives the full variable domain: DAGVTQSPTHLIKTRGQQVTLRCSPKSGHDTVSWYQQALGQGPQFIFQYYEEEERQRGNFPDRFSGHQFPNYSSELNVNALLLGDSALYLCASSFGQGVRGYTFGSGTRLTVV.

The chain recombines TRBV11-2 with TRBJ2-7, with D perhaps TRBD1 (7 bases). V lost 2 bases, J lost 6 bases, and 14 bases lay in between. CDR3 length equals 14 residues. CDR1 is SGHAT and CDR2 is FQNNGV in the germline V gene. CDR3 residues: CASSLRSQGGEQYF. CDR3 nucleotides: TGTGCCAGCAGCTTAAGGTCTCAGGGGGGCGAGCAGTACTTC.

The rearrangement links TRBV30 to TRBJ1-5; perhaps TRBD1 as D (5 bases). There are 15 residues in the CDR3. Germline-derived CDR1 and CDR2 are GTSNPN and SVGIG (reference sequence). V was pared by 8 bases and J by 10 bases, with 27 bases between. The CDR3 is CAGGSPGFPGGPQHF. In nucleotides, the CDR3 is TGTGCCGGGGGGTCCCCGGGATTTCCTGGGGGACCCCAGCATTTT.

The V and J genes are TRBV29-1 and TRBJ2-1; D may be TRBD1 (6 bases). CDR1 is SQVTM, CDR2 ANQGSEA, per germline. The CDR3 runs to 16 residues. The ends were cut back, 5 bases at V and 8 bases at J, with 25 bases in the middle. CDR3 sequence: CSVRGLPGQSMDEQFF. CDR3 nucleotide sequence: TGCAGCGTTCGAGGGCTGCCGGGACAATCAATGGATGAGCAGTTCTTC.

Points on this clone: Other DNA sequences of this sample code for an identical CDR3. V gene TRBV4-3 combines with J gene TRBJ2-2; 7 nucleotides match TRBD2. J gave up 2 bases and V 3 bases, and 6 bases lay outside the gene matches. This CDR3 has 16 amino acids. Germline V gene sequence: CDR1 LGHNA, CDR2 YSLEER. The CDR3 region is CASSQGRLANTGELFF. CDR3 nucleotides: TGCGCCAGCAGCCAGGGGAGACTAGCCAACACCGGGGAGCTGTTTTTT.

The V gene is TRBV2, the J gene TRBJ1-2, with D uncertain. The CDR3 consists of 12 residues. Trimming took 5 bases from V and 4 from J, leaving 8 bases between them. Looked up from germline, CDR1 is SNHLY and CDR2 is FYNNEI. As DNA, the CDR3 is TGTGCCAGCAGTTACAGAAGCTATGGCTACACCTTC. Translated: CASSYRSYGYTF.

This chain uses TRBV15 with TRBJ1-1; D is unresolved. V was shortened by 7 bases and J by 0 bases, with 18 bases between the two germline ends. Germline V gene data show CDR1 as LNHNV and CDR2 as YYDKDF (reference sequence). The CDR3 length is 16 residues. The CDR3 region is CATTLTVHYMNTEAFF. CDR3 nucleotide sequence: TGTGCCACCACATTAACAGTTCATTACATGAACACTGAAGCTTTCTTT. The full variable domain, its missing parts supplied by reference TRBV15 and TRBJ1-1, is DAMVIQNPRYQVTQFGKPVTLSCSQTLNHNVMYWYQQKSSQAPKLLFHYYDKDFNNEADTPDNFQSRRPNTSFCFLDIRSPGLGDTAMYLCATTLTVHYMNTEAFFGQGTRLTVV.